These T cell receptor beta chains were read from a single sample in a study of T cells in Graves' hyperthyroidism and ophthalmopathy. TCRdb reprocessed the multiplex PCR reads with MiXCR, giving one entry per CDR3 protein. The sample comprises more than 550,000 distinct CDR3 sequences, 17% of which are singletons, and 15% to 18% rests with the top ten. The sample comprised blood. These receptors were taken from a middle-aged man with Graves' hyperthyroidism. Each CDR3 is given with its conserved first and last residue. D genes are given only for firm matches. The size field is filled for only some rows; it gives once, few, many or a size class.

d_call	clone_size	v_call	cdr3_length	j_call	cdr3_aa	cdr3_nt
TRBD1	many	TRBV29-1	14	TRBJ2-7	CSVTDRSPSYEQYF	TGCAGCGTTACGGACAGGTCTCCCTCCTACGAGCAGTACTTC
TRBD1	many	TRBV3-1	14	TRBJ2-7	CASSQDRGRDEQYF	TGTGCCAGCAGCCAAGACAGGGGGCGCGACGAGCAGTACTTC
TRBD1	few	TRBV14	15	TRBJ2-1	CASSHDRGSYNEQFF	TGTGCCAGCAGCCACGACAGGGGCTCCTACAATGAGCAGTTCTTC
TRBD2	-	TRBV30	16	TRBJ2-1	CAWSDGTNHPVNEQFF	TGTGCCTGGAGTGACGGGACTAACCACCCTGTCAATGAGCAGTTCTTC
TRBD2	many	TRBV20-1	15	TRBJ2-1	CSASSGRAGDNEQFF	TGCAGTGCTAGCAGCGGGAGGGCCGGGGACAATGAGCAGTTCTTC
-	-	TRBV7-9	16	TRBJ2-6	CASSLDGFTGANVLTF	TGTGCCAGCAGCTTAGACGGTTTCACTGGGGCCAACGTCCTGACTTTC
TRBD2	once	TRBV27	15	TRBJ2-3	CASSLSGSTGDTQYF	TGTGCCAGCAGTTTGAGCGGGAGTACGGGAGATACGCAGTATTTT
-	many	TRBV12-3/TRBV12-4	14	TRBJ2-5	CASSSVSPLETQYF	TGTGCCAGCAGTTCAGTCTCGCCGCTAGAGACCCAGTACTTC
-	few	TRBV6-5	17	TRBJ1-5	CASSYGQDRSSNQPQHF	TGTGCCAGCAGTTACGGCCAGGACCGGAGTAGCAATCAGCCCCAGCATTTT
-	-	TRBV5-1	14	TRBJ2-3	CASSLVARQYTQYF	TGCGCCAGCAGCTTGGTTGCCCGACAATATACGCAGTATTTT
-	many	TRBV18	15	TRBJ2-7	CASSPPGQISYEQYF	TGTGCCAGCTCACCGCCGGGACAAATCTCCTACGAGCAGTACTTC
-	many	TRBV29-1	14	TRBJ2-1	CSADYSSGNNEQFF	TGCAGCGCGGATTATAGTAGCGGCAACAATGAGCAGTTCTTC
-	many	TRBV5-1	15	TRBJ1-1	CASSGGRSGSTEAFF	TGCGCCAGCAGCGGGGGTCGAAGTGGGAGCACTGAAGCTTTCTTT
TRBD1	few	TRBV4-1	20	TRBJ1-1	CASSQGIPLSDRSRNTEAFF	TGCGCCAGCAGCCAAGGGATTCCCCTGTCGGACAGGTCAAGGAACACTGAAGCTTTCTTT
-	many	TRBV7-9	12	TRBJ2-7	CASTGTLYEQYF	TGTGCCAGCACGGGGACTCTTTACGAGCAGTACTTC
TRBD2	few	TRBV7-9	16	TRBJ2-1	CASSRQGGRAQNEQFF	TGTGCCAGCAGCCGACAGGGCGGGAGGGCCCAGAATGAGCAGTTCTTC
-	-	TRBV5-6	14	TRBJ1-6	CASSLGQRDSPLHF	TGTGCCAGCAGCTTGGGGCAGCGCGATTCACCCCTCCACTTT
-	many	TRBV28	13	TRBJ1-2	CASSFLGDYGYTF	TGTGCCAGCAGTTTTCTCGGAGACTATGGCTACACCTTC